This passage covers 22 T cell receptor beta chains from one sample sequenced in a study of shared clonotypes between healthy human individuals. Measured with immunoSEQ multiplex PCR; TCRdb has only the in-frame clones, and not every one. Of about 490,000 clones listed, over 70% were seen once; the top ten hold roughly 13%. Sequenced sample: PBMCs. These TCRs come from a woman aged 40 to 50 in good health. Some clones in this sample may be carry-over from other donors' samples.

This chain's CDR3 is CASSQDGAGTTYEQYF. The DNA of the CDR3 is TGTGCCAGCAGCCAAGATGGGGCCGGGACTACCTACGAGCAGTACTTC. The chain employs TRBV4-2 and TRBJ2-7, with TRBD2 identical over 7 bases. This CDR3 has 16 residues. The V gene end was trimmed by 0 bases and the J gene end by 2 bases; junction bases not matched to a gene: 7. Germline assignment: CDR1 LGHNA and CDR2 YNFKEQ.

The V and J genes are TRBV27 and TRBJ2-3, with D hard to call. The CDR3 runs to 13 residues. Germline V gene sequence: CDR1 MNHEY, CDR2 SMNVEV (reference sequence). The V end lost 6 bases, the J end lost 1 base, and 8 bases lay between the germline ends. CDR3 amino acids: CASRLQGTDTQYF. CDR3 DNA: TGTGCCAGCAGGTTGCAGGGCACAGATACGCAGTATTTT.

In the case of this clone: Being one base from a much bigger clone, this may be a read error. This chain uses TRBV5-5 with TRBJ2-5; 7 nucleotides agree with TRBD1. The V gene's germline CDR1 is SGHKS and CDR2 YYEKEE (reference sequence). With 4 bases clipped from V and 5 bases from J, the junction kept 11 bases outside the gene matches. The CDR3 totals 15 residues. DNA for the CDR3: TGTGCCAGCAGCCCCCGAGCAGGGGGTCACGAGACCCAGTACTTC. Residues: CASSPRAGGHETQYF.

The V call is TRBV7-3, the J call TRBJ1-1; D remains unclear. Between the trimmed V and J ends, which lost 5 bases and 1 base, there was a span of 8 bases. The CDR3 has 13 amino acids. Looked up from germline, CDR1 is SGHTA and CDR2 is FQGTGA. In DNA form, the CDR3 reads TGTGCCAGCAGCGCGGAAGGGAACACTGAAGCTTTCTTT. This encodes CASSAEGNTEAFF.

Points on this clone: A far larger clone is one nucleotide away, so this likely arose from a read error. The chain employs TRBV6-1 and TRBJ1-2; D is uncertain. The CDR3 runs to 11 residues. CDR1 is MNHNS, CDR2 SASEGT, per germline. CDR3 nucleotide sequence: TGTGCCAGCCGCCTCGACTATTGCTACACCTTC. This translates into CASRLDYCYTF.

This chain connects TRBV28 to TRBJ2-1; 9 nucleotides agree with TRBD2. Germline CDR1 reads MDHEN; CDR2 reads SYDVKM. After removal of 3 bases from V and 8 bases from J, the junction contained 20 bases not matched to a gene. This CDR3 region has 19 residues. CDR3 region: CASSFTYPLIAGVHDEQFF. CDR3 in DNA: TGTGCCAGCAGTTTCACCTACCCGCTTATAGCGGGAGTACACGATGAGCAGTTCTTC. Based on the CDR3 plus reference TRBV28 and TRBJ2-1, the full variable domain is DVKVTQSSRYLVKRTGEKVFLECVQDMDHENMFWYRQDPGLGLRLIYFSYDVKMKEKGDIPEGYSVSREKKERFSLILESASTNQTSMYLCASSFTYPLIAGVHDEQFFGPGTRLTVL.

CDR3 amino acids: CASTTLSPGTTAYEQYF. The CDR3, as DNA: TGTGCCAGCACCACTCTCTCGCCCGGGACTACCGCTTACGAGCAGTACTTC. This chain connects TRBV28 to TRBJ2-7; TRBD2 matches at 7 bases. Germline V gene sequence: CDR1 MDHEN, CDR2 SYDVKM. The CDR3 extends over 17 amino acids. Germline trimming cut 7 bases from V and 4 bases from J; bases unmatched to any gene: 19.

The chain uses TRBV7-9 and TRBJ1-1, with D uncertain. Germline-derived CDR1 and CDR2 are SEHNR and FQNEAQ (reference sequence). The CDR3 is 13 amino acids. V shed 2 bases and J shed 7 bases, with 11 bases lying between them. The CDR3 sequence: CASSLKAGLEAFF. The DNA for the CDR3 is TGTGCCAGCAGCTTAAAGGCAGGACTTGAAGCTTTCTTT.

The CDR3 nucleotides are TGTGCCAGCAGCCCCCAGGGAGGGCCGAGAGATGAGCAGTTCTTC. Its protein is CASSPQGGPRDEQFF. The chain combines TRBV7-3 with TRBJ2-1; 7 positions match TRBD2. V gave up 5 bases and J gave up 8 bases; unmatched junction bases: 12. This CDR3 comprises 15 residues. In germline, CDR1 is SGHTA, CDR2 FQGTGA. Using reference TRBV7-3 and TRBJ2-1 for the parts outside the CDR3, the full variable domain is GAGVSQTPSNKVTEKGKYVELRCDPISGHTALYWYRQSLGQGPEFLIYFQGTGAADDSGLPNDRFFAVRPEGSVSTLKIQRTERGDSAVYLCASSPQGGPRDEQFFGPGTRLTVL.

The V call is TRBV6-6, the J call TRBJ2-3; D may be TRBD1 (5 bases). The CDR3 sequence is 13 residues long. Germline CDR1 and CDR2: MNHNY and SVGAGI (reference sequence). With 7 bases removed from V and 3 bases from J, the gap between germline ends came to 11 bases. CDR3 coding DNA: TGTGCCAGCAATAAGGGGTGGACAGATACGCAGTATTTT. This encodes CASNKGWTDTQYF.

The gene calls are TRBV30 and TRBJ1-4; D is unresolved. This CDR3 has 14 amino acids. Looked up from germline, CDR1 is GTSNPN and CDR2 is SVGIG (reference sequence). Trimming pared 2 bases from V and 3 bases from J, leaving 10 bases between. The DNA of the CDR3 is TGTGCCTGGAGTATTAGACAAGCTAATGAAAAACTGTTTTTT. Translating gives CAWSIRQANEKLFF.

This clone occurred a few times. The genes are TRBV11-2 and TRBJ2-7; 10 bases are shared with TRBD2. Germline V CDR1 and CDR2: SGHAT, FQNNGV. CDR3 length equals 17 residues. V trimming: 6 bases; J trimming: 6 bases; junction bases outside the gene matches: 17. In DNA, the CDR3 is TGTGCCAGCAGGCCTCGCCTCTCTAGCGGGAGACGGATCGAGCAGTACTTC. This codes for CASRPRLSSGRRIEQYF. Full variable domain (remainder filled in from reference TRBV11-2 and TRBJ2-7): EAGVAQSPRYKIIEKRQSVAFWCNPISGHATLYWYQQILGQGPKLLIQFQNNGVVDDSQLPKDRFSAERLKGVDSTLKIQPAKLEDSAVYLCASRPRLSSGRRIEQYFGPGTRLTVT.

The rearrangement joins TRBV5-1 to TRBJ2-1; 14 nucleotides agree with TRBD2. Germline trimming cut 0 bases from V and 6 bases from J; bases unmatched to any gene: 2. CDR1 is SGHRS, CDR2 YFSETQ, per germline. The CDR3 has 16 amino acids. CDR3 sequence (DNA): TGCGCCAGCAGCTTGGGACTAGCGGGAGGGGCCAATGAGCAGTTCTTC. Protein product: CASSLGLAGGANEQFF.

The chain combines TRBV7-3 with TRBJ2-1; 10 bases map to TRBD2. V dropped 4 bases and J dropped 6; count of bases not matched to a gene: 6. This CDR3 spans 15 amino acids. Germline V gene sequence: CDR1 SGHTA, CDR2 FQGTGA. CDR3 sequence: CASSSKGTSVNEQFF. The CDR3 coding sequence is TGTGCCAGCAGCTCAAAAGGGACTAGCGTCAATGAGCAGTTCTTC. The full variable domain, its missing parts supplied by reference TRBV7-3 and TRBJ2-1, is GAGVSQTPSNKVTEKGKYVELRCDPISGHTALYWYRQSLGQGPEFLIYFQGTGAADDSGLPNDRFFAVRPEGSVSTLKIQRTERGDSAVYLCASSSKGTSVNEQFFGPGTRLTVL.

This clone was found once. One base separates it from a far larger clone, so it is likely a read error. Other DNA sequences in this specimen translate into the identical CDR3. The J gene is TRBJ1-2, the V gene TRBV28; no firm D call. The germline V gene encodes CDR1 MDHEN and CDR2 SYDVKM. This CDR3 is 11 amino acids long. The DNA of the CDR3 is TGTGCCAGCAGTTATCTTAAGGGCTACACCTTT. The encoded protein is CASSYLKGYTF.

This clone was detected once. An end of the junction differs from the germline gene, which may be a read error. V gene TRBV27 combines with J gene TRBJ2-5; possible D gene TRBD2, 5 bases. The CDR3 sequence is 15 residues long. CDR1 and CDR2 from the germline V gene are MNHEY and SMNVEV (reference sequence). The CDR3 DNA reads TGTGCCGGCAGTTCCTACGGGATGGCCGGAGAGACCCAGTACTTC. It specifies CAGSSYGMAGETQYF.

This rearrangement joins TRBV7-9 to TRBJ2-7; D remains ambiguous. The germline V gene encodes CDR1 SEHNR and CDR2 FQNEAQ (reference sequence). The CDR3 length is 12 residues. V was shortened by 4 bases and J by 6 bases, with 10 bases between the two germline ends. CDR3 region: CASSSKVLEQYF. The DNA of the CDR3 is TGTGCCAGCAGCTCAAAGGTTCTCGAGCAGTACTTC. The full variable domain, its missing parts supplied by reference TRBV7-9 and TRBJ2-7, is DTGVSQNPRHKITKRGQNVTFRCDPISEHNRLYWYRQTLGQGPEFLTYFQNEAQLEKSRLLSDRFSAERPKGSFSTLEIQRTEQGDSAMYLCASSSKVLEQYFGPGTRLTVT.

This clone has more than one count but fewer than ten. In DNA form, the CDR3 reads TGTGCCAGCTCACCACAAGGGGGCTATGGCTACACCTTC. As protein: CASSPQGGYGYTF. This chain joins TRBV18 and TRBJ1-2; weak D call: TRBD1 (6 bases). The CDR3 sequence is 13 residues long. Germline CDR1 is KGHSH and CDR2 is LQKENI. Trimming shortened V by 1 base and J by 4 bases, and 7 bases separated the two germline ends.

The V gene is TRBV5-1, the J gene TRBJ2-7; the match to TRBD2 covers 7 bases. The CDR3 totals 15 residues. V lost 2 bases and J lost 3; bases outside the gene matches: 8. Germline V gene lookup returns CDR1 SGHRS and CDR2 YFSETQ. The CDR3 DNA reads TGCGCCAGCAGCTTATCGGGACTACCCCACTACGAGCAGTACTTC. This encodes CASSLSGLPHYEQYF.

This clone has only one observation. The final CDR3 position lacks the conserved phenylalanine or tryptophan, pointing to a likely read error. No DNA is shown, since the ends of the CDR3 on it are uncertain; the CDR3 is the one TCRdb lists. The CDR3 loop is CASSLEGRTEDFL. The rearrangement joins TRBV7-8 to TRBJ1-1. The germline gives CDR1 SGHVS, CDR2 FQNEAQ. Termini included, the CDR3 measures 13 amino acids.

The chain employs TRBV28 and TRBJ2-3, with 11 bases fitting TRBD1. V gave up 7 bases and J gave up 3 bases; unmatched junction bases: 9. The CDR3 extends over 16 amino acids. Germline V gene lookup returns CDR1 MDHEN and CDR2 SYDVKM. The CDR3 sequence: CASIRPGQGGTDTQYF. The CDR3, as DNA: TGTGCCAGCATAAGGCCGGGACAGGGGGGGACAGATACGCAGTATTTT.

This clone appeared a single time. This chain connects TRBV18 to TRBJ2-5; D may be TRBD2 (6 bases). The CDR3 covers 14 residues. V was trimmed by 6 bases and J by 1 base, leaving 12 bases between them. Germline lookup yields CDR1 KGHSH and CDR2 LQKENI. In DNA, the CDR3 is TGTGCCAGCTCCCCTCTGGAGGGCCAAGAGACCCAGTACTTC. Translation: CASSPLEGQETQYF.